This T cell receptor (beta chain) appears in the sequencing data of a study of blood T cell repertoires in COVID-19. Looking at the study overall: PBMCs, B-cell-depleted T cells, or T cells provided the cDNA or gDNA that made up the material.

Seattle's cohort entered during active infection and was followed longitudinally. In the authors' workflow: The assay estimated nucleated cells by amplifying reference gene primers. Data came from immunoSEQ multiplex PCR; TCRdb stores just in-frame clones and leaves some out. Clonal size and the V and J genes are those of that table, whereas D and trimming came from the DNA. Among around 260,000 clones listed, roughly nine tenths were seen once. The length of the CDR3 is 13 residues. Germline lookup yields CDR1 MGHRA and CDR2 YSYEKL. V dropped 0 bases and J dropped 7 bases, with 8 bases sitting between them.

The TCR comes from a woman aged 25 to 39 with COVID-19, enrolled during active disease. The chain employs TRBV4-1 and TRBJ2-3; D may be TRBD2 (5 bases). The material sequenced was peripheral blood. CDR3 coding DNA: TGCGCCAGCAGCCAAGATGGAGGAAATACGCAGTATTTT. Its protein is CASSQDGGNTQYF.